The text below deals with one T cell receptor (beta chain). Its antigen is unidentified. CDR3 length: 15 residues. Between the trimmed V and J ends, which lost 1 base and 5 bases, there was a span of 14 bases. Germline V gene sequence: CDR1 MGHRA, CDR2 YSYEKL. TCRdb called the multiplex PCR reads again in MiXCR, with one record for every CDR3 protein. The profile shows roughly 130,000 distinct CDR3 sequences, roughly 33% of them singletons. This specimen comes from a study of breast tumors, draining lymph nodes, adjacent tissues. General study findings and limits: Most tumor T cells seemingly derive from lymph node, then expand in tumor.

Axillary draining lymph nodes of breast cancer patients supplied the node samples. Specimen: axillary lymph node tissue. The source of this sequence is a female donor with breast cancer. Some clones in this sample may be carry-over from other donors' samples. V and J are TRBV4-1 and TRBJ2-5, with a possible D match to TRBD2 (7 bases). The DNA of the CDR3 is TGCGCCAGCAGCCAAGGATTGCGGGGGCGGGAGACCCAGTACTTC. Amino acids: CASSQGLRGRETQYF.